The 9 T cell receptor beta chains below come from one sample, sequenced in a study of Graves' ophthalmopathy and Graves' hyperthyroidism. The authors amplified TCR beta CDR3 regions, and they did so from RNA transcripts for repertoire sequencing. RT-PCR with HTBI primers came first, then second-round multiplex PCR. TCRdb processed the multiplex PCR reads anew with MiXCR; each CDR3 protein has one entry. Among over a million distinct CDR3 sequences, about two fifths were seen once, and the ten largest hold around 10%. Sample: peripheral blood or thyroid tissue (not recorded which). These TCRs come from an adult man with Graves' hyperthyroidism.

Many counts were recorded for this clonotype. The chain combines TRBV29-1 with TRBJ2-7; 7 bases are shared with TRBD1. Germline assignment: CDR1 SQVTM and CDR2 ANQGSEA. The V segment lost 4 bases and the J segment 2 bases; nucleotides outside the gene matches: 5. The length of the CDR3 is 13 residues. The CDR3 DNA sequence: TGCAGCGTTGCAGGGGGTTCCCCCTACGAGCAGTACTTC. It yields the protein CSVAGGSPYEQYF.

CDR3 protein: CASSQDVLAGTKETQYF. DNA of the CDR3: TGCGCCAGCAGCCAAGACGTACTAGCGGGAACTAAAGAGACCCAGTACTTC. J is TRBJ2-5 and V is TRBV4-3; 10 nucleotides align to TRBD2. This CDR3 has 17 residues. Germline V CDR1 and CDR2: LGHNA, YSLEER. The V gene end was trimmed by 0 bases and the J gene end by 3 bases; junction bases not matched to a gene: 7.

This clonotype has ten or more counts. The chain carries TRBV10-3 and TRBJ2-5; D gene uncertain. CDR1 and CDR2 from the germline V gene are ENHRY and SYGVKD. V dropped 0 bases and J dropped 0 bases, with 11 bases sitting between them. The CDR3 covers 16 residues. The CDR3 sequence: CAISESERVNQETQYF. The CDR3 region has the DNA TGTGCCATCAGTGAGTCGGAAAGGGTTAACCAAGAGACCCAGTACTTC.

For this clonotype: The conserved final phenylalanine or tryptophan is absent from the CDR3, which likely points to a read error. No DNA is shown, since the ends of the CDR3 on it are uncertain; the CDR3 is the one TCRdb lists. The chain couples TRBV7-2 to TRBJ2-7. Germline V gene sequence: CDR1 SGHTA, CDR2 FQGNSA. 8 amino acids form the CDR3, both terminal residues included. The CDR3 is CASSLAVI.

The chain recombines TRBV10-3 with TRBJ2-5; 8 nucleotides align to TRBD1. The length of the CDR3 is 16 residues. V was clipped by 10 bases and J by 0 bases; unmatched bases: 13. CDR1 is ENHRY and CDR2 is SYGVKD in the germline V gene. CDR3 nucleotide sequence: TGTGCCAGCAGACACCGAACAGGGGGATACCAAGAGACCCAGTACTTC. As protein: CASRHRTGGYQETQYF.

The chain carries TRBV29-1 and TRBJ1-2; 7 bases agree with TRBD1. The V gene's germline CDR1 is SQVTM and CDR2 ANQGSEA. The CDR3 extends over 13 amino acids. The V gene end was trimmed by 4 bases and the J gene end by 8 bases; junction bases not matched to a gene: 10. The CDR3 sequence is CSVVVAPGQGYTF. The CDR3 nucleotides read TGCAGCGTTGTTGTCGCGCCGGGACAGGGCTACACCTTC.

This clonotype came up a few times. The chain has TRBV29-1 and TRBJ1-2; D is undetermined. CDR1 is SQVTM, CDR2 ANQGSEA, per germline. V was pared by 3 bases and J by 6 bases, with 17 bases between. The CDR3 consists of 14 residues. The CDR3 loop reads CSVEPGHLYDGYTF. The CDR3 DNA reads as TGCAGCGTTGAGCCGGGCCACCTATACGATGGCTACACCTTC.

This chain uses TRBV5-5 with TRBJ2-7; D might be TRBD1 (6 bases). The germline V gene has CDR1 SGHKS and CDR2 YYEKEE (reference sequence). There are 16 residues in the CDR3. The V end lost 2 bases, the J end lost 3 bases, and 18 bases lay between the germline ends. The CDR3 bases are TGTGCCAGCAGCTTCAGGGGCAAAGCGCTAATCTACGAGCAGTACTTC. It specifies CASSFRGKALIYEQYF.

The rearrangement joins TRBV14 to TRBJ1-2, with 9 nucleotides matching TRBD1. Germline trimming cut 8 bases from V and 4 bases from J; bases unmatched to any gene: 8. The CDR3 has 14 residues. The germline V gene has CDR1 SGHDN and CDR2 FVKESK. The CDR3 region has the DNA TGTGCCAGCCCCGGGACAGGGAGGGCCTATGGCTACACCTTC. Its protein product is CASPGTGRAYGYTF. Supplemented by reference TRBV14 and TRBJ1-2, the full variable domain reads EAGVTQFPSHSVIEKGQTVTLRCDPISGHDNLYWYRRVMGKEIKFLLHFVKESKQDESGMPNNRFLAERTGGTYSTLKVQPAELEDSGVYFCASPGTGRAYGYTFGSGTRLTVV.